This TCR beta chain was found in a study of blood T cell repertoires in COVID-19. At the level of the study: PBMCs, B-cell-depleted T cells, or T cells were the source of the cDNA or gDNA that made up the material.

CDR1 is SGHDT, CDR2 YYEEEE, per germline. The CDR3 is 13 residues long. V lost 2 bases, J lost 3 bases, and 9 bases lay in between. Some clones are missing from TCRdb's copy, which holds only in-frame ones; the method was immunoSEQ multiplex PCR. Among approximately 200,000 clones listed, approximately 86% were seen once. Those who participated ranged in age from about 18 to 89 years and resided in 20 to 30 US areas. Allocation to cohorts depended on clinical history reported by the participants. This sequence joins TRBV5-6 and TRBJ2-7; D call uncertain. The source material was PBMCs or T cells enriched from blood (not recorded which). The receptor was isolated from a woman between 25 and 40 years old who had been exposed to COVID-19. The CDR3 region has the DNA TGTGCCAGCAGCTTTTACAGCAACTACGAGCAGTACTTC. Its translation is CASSFYSNYEQYF. Using reference TRBV5-6 and TRBJ2-7 for the parts outside the CDR3, the full variable domain is DAGVTQSPTHLIKTRGQQVTLRCSPKSGHDTVSWYQQALGQGPQFIFQYYEEEERQRGNFPDRFSGHQFPNYSSELNVNALLLGDSALYLCASSFYSNYEQYFGPGTRLTVT.